The T cell receptor (beta chain) described here comes from a study of T cell repertoires in cytomegalovirus infection. On the study more broadly: Evidence of both CMV infection and a matching HLA type came from public TCR beta signatures. Study outcomes and limitations: The ex vivo response showed dominance by HLA-C-restricted CMV-specific TCR beta clonotypes. Carriers of CMV and the relevant HLA type were discriminated by public TCR beta frequency.

To note about this clonotype: Its antigen is unidentified.

Each CDR3 protein is one row after TCRdb ran MiXCR on the reads. Of just under 500,000 distinct CDR3 sequences detected, roughly a third appear once; the ten largest clones hold roughly a sixth. V lost 5 bases to trimming and J lost 9 bases; unmatched junction nucleotides: 15. Germline CDR1 and CDR2: MDHEN and SYDVKM. CDR3 length: 16 amino acids. This TCR was sampled from a human donor in good health (CMV status not recorded). Some clones in this sample may be carry-over from other donors' samples. The material sequenced was cultured PBMCs, taken from culture after CMV antigen stimulation. The rearrangement uses TRBV28 and TRBJ2-1; 8 positions agree with TRBD1. CDR3 DNA sequence: TGTGCCAGCAGTCCGATACAATCCAGGGGGCTAAGTGAGCAGTTCTTC. Encoded protein: CASSPIQSRGLSEQFF. Filled out from reference TRBV28 and TRBJ2-1, the complete variable domain reads DVKVTQSSRYLVKRTGEKVFLECVQDMDHENMFWYRQDPGLGLRLIYFSYDVKMKEKGDIPEGYSVSREKKERFSLILESASTNQTSMYLCASSPIQSRGLSEQFFGPGTRLTVL.